One and the same sample provided the 3 T cell receptor beta chains below, sequenced in a study of cytomegalovirus exposure and HLA in healthy donors. Sequencing was performed with immunoSEQ multiplex PCR; in TCRdb, only in-frame clones are kept and a portion is missing. Of tens of thousands of clones detected, 90% to 96% appear once; the ten largest clones hold around 1.2%. Sequences were obtained from PBMCs. These receptors were collected from a woman between 18 and 29 years old in good health and CMV-seronegative.

The chain uses TRBV6-1 and TRBJ1-1; D might be TRBD1 (6 bases). The germline gives CDR1 MNHNS, CDR2 SASEGT. The V end was cut by 1 base, the J end by 4 bases, with 10 bases between. This CDR3 region has 14 residues. This CDR3 is CASSEVGGGTEAFF. CDR3 DNA: TGTGCCAGCAGTGAAGTAGGGGGGGGCACTGAAGCTTTCTTT.

The rearrangement uses TRBV7-2 and TRBJ2-7, with D tentatively TRBD2 (6 bases). This CDR3 spans 16 amino acids. V dropped 2 bases and J dropped 0 bases, with 14 bases sitting between them. Germline V gene lookup returns CDR1 SGHTA and CDR2 FQGNSA. This CDR3 reads CASSLPRTTSSYEQYF. The CDR3 coding sequence is TGTGCCAGCAGCTTACCCCGGACTACCTCCTCCTACGAGCAGTACTTC.

The chain uses TRBV5-8 and TRBJ2-1; 9 positions match TRBD1. The CDR3 extends over 15 amino acids. Germline V CDR1 and CDR2: SGHTS, YDEGEE. V lost 6 bases, J lost 0 bases, and 4 bases stayed unmatched. CDR3 sequence (DNA): TGTGCCAGCAACCCGACAGGGGGCTCCTACAATGAGCAGTTCTTC. Protein: CASNPTGGSYNEQFF.